The 4 T cell receptor beta chains listed next were all sequenced from one sample in a study of naive and memory T cell subsets. Both TRBC1 and TRBC2 were covered by a beta constant-region primer of two equimolar oligonucleotides. Ligated cDNA was amplified by four rounds of PCR with nested alpha and beta constant-region primers and SP2. TCRdb ran MiXCR on the UMI-ligation and nested PCR reads and lists one entry per CDR3 protein. The data hold 120,000 or so distinct CDR3 sequences, with approximately 37% observed a single time. The sequencing sample was made of central memory CD4+ T cells from blood. The receptors here all came from a human donor in good health.

This clonotype was recorded a few times. This rearrangement joins TRBV6-1 to TRBJ1-1; D may be TRBD1 (5 bases). From germline, CDR1 is MNHNS and CDR2 SASEGT. The CDR3 is 13 residues long. Trimming removed 7 bases at V and 4 bases at J, with 13 bases between. The CDR3 spells CASTLTGTTEAFF. CDR3 DNA: TGTGCCAGCACCTTGACCGGGACCACTGAAGCTTTCTTT.

This clonotype has a handful of counts. V usage is TRBV6-6 and J usage is TRBJ2-2; D uncertain. Germline V CDR1 and CDR2: MNHNY, SVGAGI (reference sequence). There are 12 residues in the CDR3. The V end was cut by 7 bases, the J end by 3 bases, with 6 bases between. CDR3 coding DNA: TGTGCCAGCATACACTACACCGGGGAGCTGTTTTTT. Encoded protein: CASIHYTGELFF.

The CDR3 bases are TGTGCCAGCAGCTTAGTAACCCATCAGGCAGGGCTCTCCTACGAGCAGTACTTC. As protein: CASSLVTHQAGLSYEQYF. This chain uses TRBV7-9 with TRBJ2-7; TRBD1 might be the D (5 bases). CDR1 and CDR2 from the germline V gene are SEHNR and FQNEAQ (reference sequence). The V end lost 1 base, the J end lost 0 bases, and 19 bases lay between the germline ends. CDR3 length: 18 residues.

This clonotype was found a few times. The V gene is TRBV28, the J gene TRBJ2-7, with D tentatively TRBD2 (6 bases). This CDR3 has 16 residues. V was clipped by 3 bases and J by 5 bases, with 20 bases between them. From germline, CDR1 is MDHEN and CDR2 SYDVKM. The CDR3 spells CASSFGGFGRRNEQYF. The CDR3 DNA follows: TGTGCCAGCAGTTTCGGAGGGTTCGGTCGAAGGAACGAGCAGTACTTC.